The present T cell receptor (beta chain) was sequenced within a study of identical twins. This CDR3 has 19 amino acids. The germline gives CDR1 ENHRY, CDR2 SYGVKD. Germline trimming cut 0 bases from V and 0 bases from J; bases unmatched to any gene: 3. Template switching, a step in the protocol, added a universal primer site, and cDNA carried unique molecular identifiers. TCRdb independently ran MiXCR on the 5' RACE reads; one entry per CDR3 protein. This table holds 450,000 or so distinct CDR3 sequences, approximately 14% found once. This same sample was also part of a study on yellow fever vaccine responses in identical twins.

The material sequenced was CD4+ T cells sorted from blood. The clonotype was recovered from a woman aged 18-29 years in good health. The chain links TRBV10-3 to TRBJ2-1, with 15 nucleotides matching TRBD2. Here the CDR3 DNA reads TGTGCCATCAGTGAGTCAGGGACTAGCGGGGGGAGCTCCTACAATGAGCAGTTCTTC. Its translation: CAISESGTSGGSSYNEQFF.